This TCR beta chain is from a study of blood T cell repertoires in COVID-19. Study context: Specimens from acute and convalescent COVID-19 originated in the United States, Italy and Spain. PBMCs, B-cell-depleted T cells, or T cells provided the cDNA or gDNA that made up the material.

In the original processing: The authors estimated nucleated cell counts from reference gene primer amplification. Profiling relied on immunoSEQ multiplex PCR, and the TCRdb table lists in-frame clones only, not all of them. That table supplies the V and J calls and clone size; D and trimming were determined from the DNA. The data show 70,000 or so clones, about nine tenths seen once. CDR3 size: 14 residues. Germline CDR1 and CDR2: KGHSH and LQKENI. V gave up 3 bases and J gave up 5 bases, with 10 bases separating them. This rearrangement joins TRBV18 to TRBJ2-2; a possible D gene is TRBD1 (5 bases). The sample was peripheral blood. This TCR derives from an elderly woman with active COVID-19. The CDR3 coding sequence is TGTGCCAGCTCACCGCAGGGATGGACCGGGGAGCTGTTTTTT. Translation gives CASSPQGWTGELFF.